This T cell receptor (beta chain) was sequenced for a study of T cells in Graves' hyperthyroidism and ophthalmopathy. V lost 7 bases and J 2 bases, leaving 11 bases between the germline ends. The germline CDR1 and CDR2 sequences are LNHDA and SQIVND (reference sequence). The CDR3 has 13 residues. TCR beta CDR3 sequences were amplified from RNA transcripts. A first-round RT-PCR of the TCR CDR3 used the HTBI primer set. TCRdb reanalysed the multiplex PCR reads using MiXCR and keeps one entry per CDR3 protein. This table holds 300,000 to 400,000 distinct CDR3 sequences, 15% to 20% found once. The genes are TRBV19 and TRBJ1-2; no clear D gene. Sequenced: blood. This TCR was recovered from a woman aged 45 to 65 with Graves' hyperthyroidism. The CDR3 sequence is CASISRENYGYTF. The CDR3 nucleotides read TGTGCCAGTATCTCCCGGGAAAACTATGGCTACACCTTC.